The text below deals with one T cell receptor beta chain. V lost 7 bases and J lost 3, with 7 bases in between. This CDR3 is 11 amino acids long. The germline V gene encodes CDR1 SNHLY and CDR2 FYNNEI. The data stem from a study of T cell changes during pregnancy in multiple sclerosis. TCRdb keeps only in-frame clones here, not all; method: immunoSEQ multiplex PCR. The table lists about 100,000 clones, roughly 93% of them singletons. Sample: peripheral blood, taken before pregnancy. The rearrangement joins TRBV2 to TRBJ2-7; D is undetermined. The TCR was taken from a female donor with multiple sclerosis, enrolled in a pregnancy study. In DNA, the CDR3 is TGTGCCAGCAACTCCATCTACGAGCAGTACTTC. Translated, it gives CASNSIYEQYF.